This is a list of T cell receptor beta chains from one sample in a study of blood T cell repertoires in COVID-19. Here immunoSEQ multiplex PCR was the method, and the copy in TCRdb shows in-frame clones only, minus some. Of a few hundred thousand clones in the sample, about 90% were seen once. What was sequenced was peripheral blood. The receptor source for this set is a woman aged 55-75 years with COVID-19, enrolled during active disease. The CDR3 runs from the conserved cysteine through the conserved F or W.

j_call v_call cdr3_aa
TRBJ1-1 TRBV9 CASSGGGDYTEAFF
TRBJ1-1 TRBV19 CASKTRVEAFF
TRBJ2-2 TRBV6-6 CASRAPSFGELFF
TRBJ1-3 TRBV5-1 CASSPGAASGNTIYF
TRBJ1-2 TRBV25-1 CASSDSGGFPGYTF
TRBJ2-7 TRBV11-2 CASSLHTGTGWYEQYF
TRBJ2-2 TRBV7-6 CASSLRTGELFF
TRBJ1-6 TRBV5-6 CASSLGGAGNSPLHF
TRBJ1-1 TRBV6-6 CAAVGQGDTEAFF
TRBJ2-4 TRBV6-2/TRBV6-3 CASSQTQRKNIQYF
TRBJ1-1 TRBV6-2/TRBV6-3 CASSRGVRAFF
TRBJ2-1 TRBV4-2 CASSQDQRGSQFF
TRBJ1-2 TRBV7-2 CASSLTEINGYTF
TRBJ1-4 TRBV15 CATSPHLQGGKEKLFF
TRBJ1-2 TRBV7-9 CASSFEGYYGYTF
TRBJ1-1 TRBV11-1 CASSFFGTEAFF
TRBJ1-1 TRBV29-1 CSVEVTGDRSEAFF
TRBJ2-5 TRBV29-1 CSVDWASGETQYF
TRBJ2-2 TRBV25-1 CASRDRGQVNTGELFF
TRBJ1-4 TRBV6-5 CASRPILEEKLFF
TRBJ2-1 TRBV5-4 CASSYTRLSDNEQFF
TRBJ2-2 TRBV7-3 CASSLGGPTGELFF
TRBJ2-5 TRBV6-5 CVTGFQETQYF
TRBJ1-1 TRBV15 CATSPRQGWNTEAFF
TRBJ2-7 TRBV4-1 CASSLVWGHDSSYEQYF
TRBJ2-5 TRBV4-3 CASSQGLTEGETQYF
TRBJ1-5 TRBV24-1 CATSVPDRVKDQPQHF
TRBJ1-5 TRBV19 CASRRTGGNQPQHF
TRBJ1-1 TRBV5-1 CASSFTGLAEAFF
TRBJ1-4 TRBV6-5 CASSWDRINEKLFF
TRBJ2-5 TRBV27 CASSTLTSPQYF
TRBJ1-1 TRBV4-1 CASSQDLGQRNTEAFF
TRBJ1-1 TRBV19 CASSIGGGAWTEAFF
TRBJ1-5 TRBV11-2 CASSLVGGQPQHF
TRBJ1-6 TRBV19 CASSPRTFPGGSPLHF
TRBJ1-2 TRBV6-6 CASSYAAAKNYGYTF
TRBJ2-2 TRBV3-1/TRBV3-2 CASSQVLTGELFF
TRBJ1-4 TRBV7-9 CASSYREVPEGVFF
TRBJ2-7 TRBV7-2 CASSLEPGTYEQYF
TRBJ1-6 TRBV3-1/TRBV3-2 CASSQGGVQLYNSPLHF
TRBJ1-6 TRBV11-2 CASSLDRVRNSPLHF
TRBJ1-4 TRBV3-1/TRBV3-2 CASSPPSGRRGEKLFF
TRBJ1-2 TRBV29-1 CSVEGGVQGALGYTF
TRBJ1-1 TRBV7-3 CASSFTGMNTEAFF
TRBJ1-5 TRBV18 CASSTLLNQPQHF
TRBJ1-2 TRBV11-2 CASSSGGGEYGYTF
TRBJ2-7 TRBV7-9 CASSSNRDAAYEQYF
TRBJ1-1 TRBV30 CACRTGGMGTEAFF
TRBJ2-5 TRBV5-4 CASSPGLAGGGSEYF
TRBJ2-1 TRBV9 CASSRTGEYNEQFF